The clone carrying this T cell receptor beta chain was detected many times. The target antigen is unknown. This sample is part of a study of CD8 T cells in ankylosing spondylitis. Study-wide points: Disease-linked clones reportedly concentrated significantly in matched ankylosing spondylitis synovial fluid. Seemingly characteristic of ankylosing spondylitis blood was a TCR beta motif consisting of under 10 highly homologous variants.

The CDR3 sequence is 15 residues long. Germline CDR1 reads SQVTM; CDR2 reads ANQGSEA. J gave up 0 bases and V 3 bases, and 6 bases lay outside the gene matches. Quantitative 5'-RACE with molecular barcodes generated TCR beta libraries. TCRdb ran MiXCR on the 5' RACE reads and lists one entry per CDR3 protein. The sample shows around 140,000 distinct CDR3 sequences, 15% to 20% of them seen only once. Specimen: blood, either unsorted or a sorted T cell fraction (not recorded which). The TCR originated in a male donor with ankylosing spondylitis. The chain carries TRBV29-1 and TRBJ2-5, with TRBD2 identical over 8 bases. The CDR3 region has the DNA TGCAGCGTTGAGTGGGTAGCGGGAAACCAAGAGACCCAGTACTTC. Amino acids: CSVEWVAGNQETQYF.